One and the same sample provided the 8 T cell receptor beta chains below, sequenced in a study of blood T cell repertoires in COVID-19. Generated by immunoSEQ multiplex PCR, the TCRdb table keeps only in-frame clones and is missing some. In the table there are about 200,000 clones, roughly 84% of which are singletons. Sequencing was performed on peripheral blood. Every receptor here comes from a human donor in a cohort sampled during active COVID-19.

The chain joins TRBV6-5 to TRBJ1-1; D gene unclear. V lost 4 bases to trimming and J lost 0 bases, with 6 bases between them. Germline values: CDR1 MNHEY, CDR2 SVGAGI. This CDR3 spans 13 amino acids. The CDR3 is CASSLRMNTEAFF. For the CDR3, the DNA is TGTGCCAGCAGTTTGAGGATGAACACTGAAGCTTTCTTT.

The J gene is TRBJ1-2, the V gene TRBV5-1; D gene unclear. This CDR3 is 16 amino acids long. Germline CDR1 reads SGHRS; CDR2 reads YFSETQ. Trimming shortened V by 0 bases and J by 0 bases, and 12 bases separated the two germline ends. Here the CDR3 reads CASSLVYGSPNYGYTF. The CDR3 nucleotides are TGCGCCAGCAGCTTGGTGTACGGGTCCCCTAACTATGGCTACACCTTC.

The J gene is TRBJ2-1, the V gene TRBV7-9, with D possibly matching TRBD1 (5 bases). Per germline, CDR1 SEHNR and CDR2 FQNEAQ (reference sequence). The CDR3 has 15 residues. The V and J ends lost 1 base and 2 bases respectively, with 9 bases between them. The CDR3 DNA follows: TGTGCCAGCAGCTTAGGAAGGGGTCCCTACAATGAGCAGTTCTTC. Its translation: CASSLGRGPYNEQFF.

This clone was seen just once. The chain carries TRBV30 and TRBJ2-5; weak D call: TRBD2 (6 bases). V lost 4 bases and J lost 4, with 13 bases in between. The CDR3 is 13 residues long. Germline V gives CDR1 GTSNPN, CDR2 SVGIG (reference sequence). The CDR3 loop reads CAWNSFGRETQYF. CDR3 in DNA: TGTGCCTGGAACTCCTTCGGGAGAGAGACCCAGTACTTC.

The rearrangement uses TRBV7-5 and TRBJ2-3; TRBD2, the D gene given by the table, was not confirmed from the DNA. TRBV7-5 counts as a pseudogene. The CDR3 runs 11 residues. Here the CDR3 DNA reads TGTGCCAGAAGTTTCGCAGATACGCAGTATTTT. As protein: CARSFADTQYF.

Here the CDR3 reads CASSASSNQPQHF. CDR3 nucleotides: TGTGCCAGCAGCGCTAGTAGCAATCAGCCCCAGCATTTT. This chain joins TRBV13 and TRBJ1-5; D gene uncertain. V was shortened by 5 bases and J by 0 bases, with 5 bases between the two germline ends. This CDR3 has 13 residues. From germline, CDR1 is PRHDT and CDR2 FYEKMQ (reference sequence).

The rearrangement links TRBV11-2 to TRBJ2-7; 9 bases are shared with TRBD1. Trimming cost V 5 bases and J 7 bases; bases outside gene matches: 9. The CDR3 contains 14 residues. Germline CDR1 is SGHAT and CDR2 is FQNNGV. The CDR3 loop reads CASSLGTGFGEQYF. CDR3 sequence (DNA): TGTGCCAGCAGCCTCGGGACAGGGTTCGGGGAGCAGTACTTC.

The CDR3 coding sequence is TGCGCCAGCAGCTTGGCGTGGGCGGGCTCCTACAATGAGCAGTTCTTC. Its protein is CASSLAWAGSYNEQFF. V and J are TRBV5-1 and TRBJ2-1, with D maybe TRBD2 (5 bases). CDR3 length: 16 residues. Trimming removed 0 bases at V and 0 bases at J, with 10 bases between. Germline V gene data show CDR1 as SGHRS and CDR2 as YFSETQ. Looking up the rest from reference TRBV5-1 and TRBJ2-1 gives the full variable domain: KAGVTQTPRYLIKTRGQQVTLSCSPISGHRSVSWYQQTPGQGLQFLFEYFSETQRNKGNFPGRFSGRQFSNSRSEMNVSTLELGDSALYLCASSLAWAGSYNEQFFGPGTRLTVL.